Listed below are T cell receptor beta chains from one sample, sequenced in a study of blood T cell repertoires in COVID-19. Some clones are missing from TCRdb's copy, which holds only in-frame ones; the method was immunoSEQ multiplex PCR. The sample includes about 270,000 clones, roughly 85% seen only once; the top ten take 8% to 13%. The sequencing input was peripheral blood. The receptors were sampled from a woman aged 70-85 years with acute or convalescent COVID-19. CDR3s include the opening cysteine and the closing phenylalanine or tryptophan. D genes are given only for firm matches. A clone size is listed for some rows: how often the clone was seen (once, few, many), or a class if it is expanded.

size	V	length	D	J	CDR3	DNA
NA	TRBV7-2	15	TRBD2	TRBJ2-1	CASSRTSGYYNEQFF	TGTGCCAGCAGCCGGACTAGCGGCTACTACAATGAGCAGTTCTTC
NA	TRBV11-2	12	NA	TRBJ1-1	CASSLSGTEAFF	TGTGCCAGCAGCTTAAGTGGCACAGAAGCTTTCTTT
NA	TRBV10-3	13	NA	TRBJ2-2	CAISAAGTGELFF	TGTGCCATCAGTGCGGCGGGAACCGGGGAGCTGTTTTTT
NA	TRBV2	16	NA	TRBJ1-4	CASSEVGGSANEKLFF	TGTGCCAGCAGTGAAGTGGGGGGGTCAGCTAATGAAAAACTGTTTTTT
NA	TRBV7-3	13	NA	TRBJ1-1	CASSSRVNTEAFF	TGTGCCAGCAGCTCTCGGGTGAACACTGAAGCTTTCTTT
NA	TRBV6-1	16	NA	TRBJ1-2	CASSESWQPFNYGYTF	TGTGCCAGCAGTGAATCTTGGCAACCTTTTAACTATGGCTACACCTTC
NA	TRBV15	15	TRBD1	TRBJ1-5	CATSIEDRANQPQHF	TGTGCCACCAGCATCGAGGACAGGGCCAATCAGCCCCAGCATTTT
NA	TRBV11-3	15	TRBD1	TRBJ2-3	CASSLRDRDTDTQYF	TGTGCCAGCAGCCTCCGGGACAGGGACACAGATACGCAGTATTTT
NA	TRBV5-5	13	NA	TRBJ1-3	CASSSVSGNTIYF	TGTGCCAGCTCCTCTGTCTCTGGAAACACCATATATTTT
once	TRBV11-2	15	NA	TRBJ2-2	CASSPSRGNTGELFF	TGTGCCAGCAGCCCCAGCAGGGGAAACACCGGGGAGCTGTTTTTT
NA	TRBV6-5	15	NA	TRBJ1-3	CASSYGRNTGNTIYF	TGTGCCAGCAGTTACGGCAGGAATACCGGAAACACCATATATTTT
NA	TRBV24-1	14	TRBD1	TRBJ2-1	CATSDEDRGGEQFF	TGTGCCACCAGTGACGAGGACAGGGGGGGTGAGCAGTTCTTC
NA	TRBV30	14	NA	TRBJ2-5	CALQFPVAQETQYF	TGTGCCCTACAGTTCCCCGTCGCTCAGGAGACCCAGTACTTC
once	TRBV6-6	15	TRBD1	TRBJ1-2	CASSPGQTLNYGYTF	TGTGCCAGCAGTCCGGGACAGACGCTTAACTATGGCTACACCTTC
NA	TRBV24-1	14	NA	TRBJ2-7	CATSSGAFPYEQYF	TGTGCCACCTCTTCAGGGGCTTTTCCCTACGAGCAGTACTTC
NA	TRBV7-2	14	TRBD1	TRBJ1-2	CASSLPDRVGGYTF	TGTGCCAGCAGCTTACCTGACAGGGTCGGTGGCTACACCTTC
NA	TRBV19	15	TRBD1	TRBJ2-1	CASSISGTATNEQFF	TGTGCCAGTAGTATCTCGGGGACAGCTACCAATGAGCAGTTCTTC
NA	TRBV7-2	12	NA	TRBJ1-2	CASSFSVYGYTF	TGTGCCAGCAGCTTCTCAGTCTATGGCTACACCTTC
once	TRBV20-1	11	NA	TRBJ1-5	CSASGGQPQHF	TGCAGTGCCAGCGGGGGTCAGCCCCAGCATTTT
NA	TRBV6-5	13	TRBD1	TRBJ2-6	CASSTGEHGVLTF	TGTGCCAGCAGTACAGGGGAGCATGGCGTCCTGACTTTC
NA	TRBV4-1	14	NA	TRBJ2-3	CASSPGIRADTQYF	TGCGCCAGCAGCCCGGGGATTCGCGCAGATACGCAGTATTTT
NA	TRBV5-6	14	TRBD2	TRBJ2-7	CASSSGLGFYEQYF	TGTGCCAGCAGCTCCGGACTAGGGTTCTACGAGCAGTACTTC
few	TRBV12-5	19	NA	TRBJ2-2	CASGLKSRGGSLGTGELFF	TGTGCTAGTGGTTTGAAATCGAGGGGGGGAAGTTTAGGCACCGGGGAGCTGTTTTTT
NA	TRBV25-1	15	TRBD1	TRBJ2-7	CASSETGTGDYEQYF	TGTGCCAGCAGTGAGACCGGGACAGGGGACTACGAGCAGTACTTC
once	TRBV18	14	NA	TRBJ2-3	CASSPLSSTDTQYF	TGTGCCAGCTCACCTCTTTCTAGCACAGATACGCAGTATTTT
NA	TRBV27	11	NA	TRBJ1-2	CASSSGGGYTF	TGTGCCAGCAGTTCCGGGGGGGGCTACACCTTC
NA	TRBV12-3/TRBV12-4	13	TRBD1	TRBJ1-2	CASSLLGRGTGSF	TGTGCCAGCAGTCTTCTGGGGCGGGGGACAGGCAGCTTC
NA	TRBV10-1	16	NA	TRBJ2-1	CASSDSFRGSYNEQFF	TGCGCCAGCAGTGATTCCTTCAGGGGTTCCTACAATGAGCAGTTCTTC
NA	TRBV7-3	14	TRBD2	TRBJ2-1	CASSSQGEGDEQFF	TGTGCCAGCAGCTCCCAAGGGGAGGGCGATGAGCAGTTCTTC
NA	TRBV19	17	NA	TRBJ1-2	CASSIAQVRQQNYGYTF	TGTGCCAGTAGTATAGCCCAGGTTCGGCAACAAAACTATGGCTACACCTTC
NA	TRBV6-5	14	NA	TRBJ1-2	CASSSGNRGSGYTF	TGTGCCAGCAGTTCTGGGAATCGGGGTTCGGGCTACACCTTC
NA	TRBV2	12	NA	TRBJ2-5	CASSVAGGPPYF	TGTGCCAGCAGTGTCGCCGGGGGGCCCCCTTACTTC
NA	TRBV12-3/TRBV12-4	13	NA	TRBJ2-2	CASRPTRLGELFF	TGTGCCAGCAGGCCAACTAGGCTTGGGGAGCTGTTTTTT
once	TRBV11-2	15	TRBD2	TRBJ2-3	CASSLTSGDGDTQYF	TGTGCCAGCAGCTTGACTAGCGGGGACGGCGATACGCAGTATTTT
NA	TRBV6-5	15	TRBD2	TRBJ2-1	CASRTSGGPYNEQFF	TGTGCCAGCAGGACTAGCGGGGGGCCCTACAATGAGCAGTTCTTC